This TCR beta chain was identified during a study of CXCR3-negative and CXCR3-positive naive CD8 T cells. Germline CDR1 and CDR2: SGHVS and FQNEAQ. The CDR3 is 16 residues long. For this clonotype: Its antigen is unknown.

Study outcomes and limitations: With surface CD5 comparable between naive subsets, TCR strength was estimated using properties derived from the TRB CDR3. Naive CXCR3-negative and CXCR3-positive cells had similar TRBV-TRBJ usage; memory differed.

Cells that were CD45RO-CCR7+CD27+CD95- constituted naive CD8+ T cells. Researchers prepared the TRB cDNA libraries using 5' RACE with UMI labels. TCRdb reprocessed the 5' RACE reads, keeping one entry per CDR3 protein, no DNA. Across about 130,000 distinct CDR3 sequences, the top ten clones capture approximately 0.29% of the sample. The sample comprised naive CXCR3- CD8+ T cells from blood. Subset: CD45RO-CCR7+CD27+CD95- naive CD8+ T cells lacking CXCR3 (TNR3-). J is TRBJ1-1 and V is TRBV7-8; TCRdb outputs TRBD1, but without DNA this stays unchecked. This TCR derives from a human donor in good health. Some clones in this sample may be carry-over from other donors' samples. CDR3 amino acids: CASSSSDRGPNTEAFF.